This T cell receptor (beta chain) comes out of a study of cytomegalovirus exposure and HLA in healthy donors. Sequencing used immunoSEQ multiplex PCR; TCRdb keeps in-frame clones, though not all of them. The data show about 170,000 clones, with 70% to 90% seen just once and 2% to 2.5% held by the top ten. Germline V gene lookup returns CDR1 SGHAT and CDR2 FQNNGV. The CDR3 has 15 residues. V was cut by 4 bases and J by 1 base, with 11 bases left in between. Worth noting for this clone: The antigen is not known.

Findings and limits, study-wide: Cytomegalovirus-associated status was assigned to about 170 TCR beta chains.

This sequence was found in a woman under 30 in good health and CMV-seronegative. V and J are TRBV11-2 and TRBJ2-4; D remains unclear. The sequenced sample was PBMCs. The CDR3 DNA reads TGTGCCAGCAGCTCCATGGGCCGGGCCAAAAACATTCAGTACTTC. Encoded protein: CASSSMGRAKNIQYF.